The 7 T cell receptor beta chains listed next were all sequenced from one sample in a study of quantifying T cell responses using KT2 cells. The wider study: TCR alpha and beta constant-region primers primed reverse transcription of RNA.

Each cDNA got a UMI-containing oligo ligated at its 3' end. An equimolar mix of RC1.1 and RC1.2 primed the beta chain across TRBC1 and TRBC2. A single record per CDR3 protein comes from TCRdb applying MiXCR to the UMI-ligation and nested PCR reads. The table records about 32,000 distinct CDR3 sequences, 6% to 9.5% of them present only once. Input material: PBMCs spiked with cells of the T cell clone KT2. All receptors derive from a human donor.

Ten or more counts support this clonotype. The rearrangement links TRBV12-3 or TRBV12-4 to TRBJ1-6; no clear D gene. This CDR3 comprises 10 residues. The V and J ends lost 7 bases and 9 bases respectively, with 4 bases between them. The CDR3 protein is CASMISPLHF. The CDR3 DNA reads as TGTGCCAGCATGATTTCACCCCTCCACTTT.

There are a few counts of this clonotype. The rearrangement uses TRBV4-2 and TRBJ2-2; perhaps TRBD2 as D (5 bases). CDR3 length equals 23 residues. Per the germline V gene, CDR1 is LGHNA and CDR2 is YNFKEQ. Trimming removed 1 base at V and 1 base at J, with 31 bases between. For the CDR3, the DNA is TGTGCCAGCAGCCAAGGGGGAGTCCCCAATTCGAACCCATTCTTATTGAACACCGGGGAGCTGTTTTTT. This codes for CASSQGGVPNSNPFLLNTGELFF.

The V call is TRBV30, the J call TRBJ1-1; D remains unclear. The germline V and J ends were trimmed by 4 bases and 0 bases, with 9 bases remaining between them. The CDR3 sequence is 13 residues long. CDR1 and CDR2 (germline): GTSNPN, SVGIG (reference sequence). CDR3 protein: CAWIRDMNTEAFF. In nucleotides, the CDR3 is TGTGCCTGGATAAGAGACATGAACACTGAAGCTTTCTTT. The full variable domain, its missing parts supplied by reference TRBV30 and TRBJ1-1, is SQTIHQWPATLVQPVGSPLSLECTVEGTSNPNLYWYRQAAGRGLQLLFYSVGIGQISSEVPQNLSASRPQDRQFILSSKKLLLSDSGFYLCAWIRDMNTEAFFGQGTRLTVV.

The J gene is TRBJ1-5, the V gene TRBV2; possible D gene TRBD1, 5 bases. Germline CDR1 is SNHLY and CDR2 is FYNNEI. This CDR3 comprises 15 residues. V was cut by 0 bases and J by 11 bases, with 17 bases left in between. The CDR3 DNA reads TGTGCCAGCAGTGAAGCGGGGGGGACGGTCGGGACCCAGCATTTT. Translated: CASSEAGGTVGTQHF.

The rearrangement uses TRBV7-9 and TRBJ1-6; D is unresolved. Germline loops: CDR1 SEHNR, CDR2 FQNEAQ (reference sequence). The CDR3 loop spans 16 amino acids. V lost 4 bases and J lost 6, with 16 bases in between. DNA of the CDR3: TGTGCCAGCAGCTCCCCGGCAGGCCTTGTTAATTCACCCCTCCACTTT. Translation gives CASSSPAGLVNSPLHF.

Turning to this clonotype: A junction end diverges from the germline sequence, so it may reflect a read error. V usage is TRBV13 and J usage is TRBJ2-5; 12 positions match TRBD2. CDR3 length: 18 residues. Per the germline V gene, CDR1 is PRHDT and CDR2 is FYEKMQ (reference sequence). CDR3 nucleotide sequence: TGTGCCAGCAGCCTAGGACTAGCGGGATCCCAGACTAGGGAGACCCAGTACTTC. It encodes CASSLGLAGSQTRETQYF.

In this sample, this clonotype turned up many times. V is TRBV20-1 and J is TRBJ1-5, with D hard to call. Deletions cut 2 bases from V and 5 bases from J, with 13 bases between. The CDR3 extends over 14 amino acids. Per germline, CDR1 DFQATT and CDR2 SNEGSKA (reference sequence). The CDR3 protein is CSARLGMGDQPQHF. The CDR3 coding sequence is TGCAGTGCTAGACTCGGCATGGGAGATCAGCCCCAGCATTTT.